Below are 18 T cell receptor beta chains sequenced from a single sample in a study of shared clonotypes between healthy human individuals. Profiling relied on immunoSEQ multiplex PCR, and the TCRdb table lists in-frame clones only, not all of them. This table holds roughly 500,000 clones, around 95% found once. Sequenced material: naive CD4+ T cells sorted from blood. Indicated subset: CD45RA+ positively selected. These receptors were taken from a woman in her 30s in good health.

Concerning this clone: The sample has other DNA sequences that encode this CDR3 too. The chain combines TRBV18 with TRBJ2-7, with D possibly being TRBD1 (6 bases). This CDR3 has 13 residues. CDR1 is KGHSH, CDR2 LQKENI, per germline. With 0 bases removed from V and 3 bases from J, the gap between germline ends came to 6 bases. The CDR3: CASSPPGGYEQYF. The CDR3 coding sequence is TGTGCCAGCTCACCACCAGGGGGCTACGAGCAGTACTTC.

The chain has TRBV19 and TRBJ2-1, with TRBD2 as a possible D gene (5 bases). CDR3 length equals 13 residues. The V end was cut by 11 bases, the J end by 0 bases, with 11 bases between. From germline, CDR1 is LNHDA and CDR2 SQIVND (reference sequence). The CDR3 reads CAVGESSYNEQFF. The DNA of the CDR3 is TGTGCCGTGGGAGAGAGCTCCTACAATGAGCAGTTCTTC.

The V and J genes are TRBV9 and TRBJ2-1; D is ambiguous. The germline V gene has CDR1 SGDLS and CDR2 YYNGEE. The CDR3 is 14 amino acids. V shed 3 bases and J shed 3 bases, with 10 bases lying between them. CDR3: CASSGGGDYNEQFF. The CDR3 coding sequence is TGTGCCAGCAGCGGAGGCGGAGACTACAATGAGCAGTTCTTC.

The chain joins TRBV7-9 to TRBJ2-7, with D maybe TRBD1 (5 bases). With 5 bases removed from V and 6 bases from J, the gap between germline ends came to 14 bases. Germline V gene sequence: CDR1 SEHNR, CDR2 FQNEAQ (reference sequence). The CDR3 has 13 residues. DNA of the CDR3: TGTGCCAGCAGCAGGGGCGTTGAAGTCGAGCAGTACTTC. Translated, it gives CASSRGVEVEQYF.

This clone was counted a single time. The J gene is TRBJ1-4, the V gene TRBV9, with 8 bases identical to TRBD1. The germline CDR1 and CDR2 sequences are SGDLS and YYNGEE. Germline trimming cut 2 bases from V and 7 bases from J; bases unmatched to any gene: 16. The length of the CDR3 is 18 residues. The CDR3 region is CASSVRQGPAEDSEKLFF. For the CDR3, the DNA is TGTGCCAGCAGCGTCCGACAGGGGCCGGCCGAAGATTCTGAAAAACTGTTTTTT.

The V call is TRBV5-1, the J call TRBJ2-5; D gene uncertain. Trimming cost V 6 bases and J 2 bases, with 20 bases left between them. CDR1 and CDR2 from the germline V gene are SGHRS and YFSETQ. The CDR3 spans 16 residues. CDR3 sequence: CASILAWVLPQETQYF. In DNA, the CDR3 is TGCGCCAGCATCTTAGCTTGGGTCCTGCCACAAGAGACCCAGTACTTC.

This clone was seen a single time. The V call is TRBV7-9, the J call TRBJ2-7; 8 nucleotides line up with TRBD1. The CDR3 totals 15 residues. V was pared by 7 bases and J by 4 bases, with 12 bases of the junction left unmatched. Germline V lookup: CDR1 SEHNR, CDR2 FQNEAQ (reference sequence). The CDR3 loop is CASTRAGTGIYEQYF. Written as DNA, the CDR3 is TGTGCCAGCACTCGAGCCGGGACAGGTATATACGAGCAGTACTTC.

The chain's CDR3 is CASSPVTRGRPFF. The DNA of the CDR3 is TGTGCCAGCTCACCTGTAACCAGGGGCAGACCTTTCTTT. The genes are TRBV18 and TRBJ1-1, with a possible D match to TRBD1 (6 bases). The germline CDR1 and CDR2 sequences are KGHSH and LQKENI. Trimming removed 3 bases at V and 12 bases at J, with 17 bases between. The CDR3 is 13 amino acids.

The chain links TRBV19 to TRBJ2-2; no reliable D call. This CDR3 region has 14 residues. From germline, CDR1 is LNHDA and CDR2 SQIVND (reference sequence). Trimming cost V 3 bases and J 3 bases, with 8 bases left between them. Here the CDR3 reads CASSMQDYTGELFF. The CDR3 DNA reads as TGTGCCAGTAGTATGCAGGATTACACCGGGGAGCTGTTTTTT.

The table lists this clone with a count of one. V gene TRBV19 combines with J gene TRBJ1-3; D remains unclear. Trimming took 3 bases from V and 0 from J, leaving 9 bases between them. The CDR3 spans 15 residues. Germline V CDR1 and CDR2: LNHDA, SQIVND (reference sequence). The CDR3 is CASSIAGSSGNTIYF. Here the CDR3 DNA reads TGTGCCAGTAGTATTGCGGGAAGCTCTGGAAACACCATATATTTT.

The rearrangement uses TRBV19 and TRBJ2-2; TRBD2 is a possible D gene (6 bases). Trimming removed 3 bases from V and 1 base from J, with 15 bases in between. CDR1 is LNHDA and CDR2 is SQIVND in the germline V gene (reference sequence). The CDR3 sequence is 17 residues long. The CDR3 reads CASSIGWDSMNTGELFF. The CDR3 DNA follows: TGTGCCAGTAGTATCGGATGGGACTCTATGAACACCGGGGAGCTGTTTTTT. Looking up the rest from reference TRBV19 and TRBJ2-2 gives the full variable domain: DGGITQSPKYLFRKEGQNVTLSCEQNLNHDAMYWYRQDPGQGLRLIYYSQIVNDFQKGDIAEGYSVSREKKESFPLTVTSAQKNPTAFYLCASSIGWDSMNTGELFFGEGSRLTVL.

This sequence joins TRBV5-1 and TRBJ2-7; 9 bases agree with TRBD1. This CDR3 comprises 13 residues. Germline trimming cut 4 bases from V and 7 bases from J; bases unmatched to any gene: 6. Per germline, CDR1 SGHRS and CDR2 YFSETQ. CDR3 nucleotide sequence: TGCGCCAGCAGCCGGGACAGGGAGCGGGAGCAGTACTTC. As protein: CASSRDREREQYF.

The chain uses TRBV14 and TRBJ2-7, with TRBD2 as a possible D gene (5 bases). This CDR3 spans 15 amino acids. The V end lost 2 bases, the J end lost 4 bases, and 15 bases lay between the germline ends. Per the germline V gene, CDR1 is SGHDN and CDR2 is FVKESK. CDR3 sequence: CASSQQAVSRYEQYF. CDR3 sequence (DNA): TGTGCCAGCAGCCAACAAGCGGTTTCTCGATACGAGCAGTACTTC.

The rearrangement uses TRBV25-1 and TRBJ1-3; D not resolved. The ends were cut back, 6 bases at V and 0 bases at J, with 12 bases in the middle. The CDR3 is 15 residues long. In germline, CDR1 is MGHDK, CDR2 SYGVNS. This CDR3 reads CASSLDGYSGNTIYF. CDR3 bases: TGTGCCAGCAGCCTCGACGGGTACTCTGGAAACACCATATATTTT. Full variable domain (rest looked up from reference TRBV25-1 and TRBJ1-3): EADIYQTPRYLVIGTGKKITLECSQTMGHDKMYWYQQDPGMELHLIHYSYGVNSTEKGDLSSESTVSRIRTEHFPLTLESARPSHTSQYLCASSLDGYSGNTIYFGEGSWLTVV.

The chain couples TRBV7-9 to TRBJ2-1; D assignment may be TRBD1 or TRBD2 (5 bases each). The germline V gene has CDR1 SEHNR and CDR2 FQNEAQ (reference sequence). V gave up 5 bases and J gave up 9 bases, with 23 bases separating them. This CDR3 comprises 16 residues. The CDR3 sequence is CASSPRRDPTRGEQFF. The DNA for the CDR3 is TGTGCCAGCAGCCCCCGCCGGGACCCAACAAGGGGTGAGCAGTTCTTC. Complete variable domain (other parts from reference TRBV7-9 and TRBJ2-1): DTGVSQNPRHKITKRGQNVTFRCDPISEHNRLYWYRQTLGQGPEFLTYFQNEAQLEKSRLLSDRFSAERPKGSFSTLEIQRTEQGDSAMYLCASSPRRDPTRGEQFFGPGTRLTVL.

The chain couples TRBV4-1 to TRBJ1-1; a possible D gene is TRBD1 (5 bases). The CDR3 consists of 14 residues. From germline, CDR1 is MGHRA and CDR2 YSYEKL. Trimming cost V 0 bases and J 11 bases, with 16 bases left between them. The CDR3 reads CASSQEEAARGAFF. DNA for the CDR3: TGCGCCAGCAGCCAAGAGGAAGCGGCCCGGGGGGCTTTCTTT.

CDR3 amino acids: CASSLRHPREFSSYEQYF. The CDR3 bases are TGTGCCAGCAGTTTAAGGCACCCCAGAGAATTCAGCTCCTACGAGCAGTACTTC. The chain carries TRBV27 and TRBJ2-7; D gene ambiguous. Germline lookup yields CDR1 MNHEY and CDR2 SMNVEV (reference sequence). The CDR3 is made up of 18 amino acids. Trimming took off 2 bases at V and 0 bases at J, with 20 bases between the two ends.

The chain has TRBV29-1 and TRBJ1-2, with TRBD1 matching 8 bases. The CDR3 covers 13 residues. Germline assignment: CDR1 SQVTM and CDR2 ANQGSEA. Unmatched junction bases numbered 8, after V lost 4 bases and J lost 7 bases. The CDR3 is CSVVNDRGIGYTF. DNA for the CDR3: TGCAGCGTTGTAAATGACAGGGGAATTGGCTACACCTTC.